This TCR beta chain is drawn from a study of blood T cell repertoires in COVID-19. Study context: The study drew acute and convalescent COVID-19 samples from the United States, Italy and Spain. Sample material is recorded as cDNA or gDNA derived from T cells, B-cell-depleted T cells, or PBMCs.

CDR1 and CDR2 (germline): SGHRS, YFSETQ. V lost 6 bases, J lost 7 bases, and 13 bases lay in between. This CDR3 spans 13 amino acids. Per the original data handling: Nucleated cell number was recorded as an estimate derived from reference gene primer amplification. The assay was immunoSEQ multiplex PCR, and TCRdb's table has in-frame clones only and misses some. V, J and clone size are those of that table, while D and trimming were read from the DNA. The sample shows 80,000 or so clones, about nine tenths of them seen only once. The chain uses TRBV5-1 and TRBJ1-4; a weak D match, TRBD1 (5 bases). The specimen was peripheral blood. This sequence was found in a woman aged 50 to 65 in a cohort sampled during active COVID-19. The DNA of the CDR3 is TGCGCCAGCAAAGAAGGGGTTGGTGAAAAACTGTTTTTT. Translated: CASKEGVGEKLFF.